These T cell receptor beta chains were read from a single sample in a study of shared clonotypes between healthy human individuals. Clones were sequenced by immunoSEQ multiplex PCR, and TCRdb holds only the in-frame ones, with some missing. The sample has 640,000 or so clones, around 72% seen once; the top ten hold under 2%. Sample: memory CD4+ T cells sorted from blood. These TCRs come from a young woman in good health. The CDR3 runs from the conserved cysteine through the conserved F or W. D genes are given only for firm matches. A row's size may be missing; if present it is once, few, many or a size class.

cdr3_aa: CASSPGGSGRADEQFF
cdr3_nt: TGTGCCAGCAGCCCCGGTGGCAGCGGGAGGGCCGATGAGCAGTTCTTC
d_call: TRBD2
v_call: TRBV5-4
j_call: TRBJ2-1
clone_size: -

cdr3_aa: CASSSLAGVPNEQFF
cdr3_nt: TGTGCCAGCAGTTCACTAGCGGGAGTGCCCAATGAGCAGTTCTTC
d_call: TRBD2
v_call: TRBV6-4
j_call: TRBJ2-1
clone_size: -

cdr3_aa: CASSIGQGLSYEQYF
cdr3_nt: TGTGCCAGCTCAATTGGACAGGGTCTCTCCTACGAGCAGTACTTC
d_call: TRBD1
v_call: TRBV18
j_call: TRBJ2-7
clone_size: -

cdr3_aa: CASTSGDSSGVYSF
cdr3_nt: TGCGCCAGCACCTCAGGGGACTCGTCGGGCGTGTATTCCTTC
d_call: -
v_call: TRBV5-1
j_call: TRBJ1-2
clone_size: -

cdr3_aa: CASGLFGGLAYGYTF
cdr3_nt: TGTGCCAGCGGTCTGTTTGGGGGGCTCGCCTATGGCTACACCTTC
d_call: -
v_call: TRBV2
j_call: TRBJ1-2
clone_size: many

cdr3_aa: CASRGQTFEKLFF
cdr3_nt: TGTGCCAGCCGTGGGCAGACCTTTGAAAAACTGTTTTTT
d_call: -
v_call: TRBV6-5
j_call: TRBJ1-4
clone_size: -

cdr3_aa: CASSPRDRAYEQYF
cdr3_nt: TGTGCCAGCAGCCCCCGGGACAGGGCTTACGAGCAGTACTTC
d_call: TRBD1
v_call: TRBV9
j_call: TRBJ2-7
clone_size: -

cdr3_aa: CASRWGGTSGRDTQYF
cdr3_nt: TGTGCCAGTAGATGGGGAGGGACTAGCGGGAGAGATACGCAGTATTTT
d_call: TRBD2
v_call: TRBV19
j_call: TRBJ2-3
clone_size: -

cdr3_aa: CASSLVMLDEQYF
cdr3_nt: TGTGCCAGCAGCTTAGTAATGCTGGACGAGCAGTACTTC
d_call: -
v_call: TRBV11-2
j_call: TRBJ2-7
clone_size: -

cdr3_aa: CASSERGSQAGDF
cdr3_nt: TGTGCCAGCAGTGAACGCGGGTCCCAGGCGGGGGACTTC
d_call: TRBD2
v_call: TRBV6-1
j_call: TRBJ2-5
clone_size: -

cdr3_aa: CASSPGLAGAREQYF
cdr3_nt: TGTGCCAGCAGCCCAGGACTAGCGGGAGCTAGGGAGCAGTACTTC
d_call: TRBD2
v_call: TRBV5-5
j_call: TRBJ2-7
clone_size: once

cdr3_aa: CASSQPDRVGETQYF
cdr3_nt: TGCGCCAGCAGTCAACCGGACAGGGTAGGAGAGACCCAGTACTTC
d_call: TRBD1
v_call: TRBV23-1
j_call: TRBJ2-5
clone_size: few

cdr3_aa: CASSPGAGPYEQYF
cdr3_nt: TGTGCCAGCAGTCCCGGGGCAGGGCCCTACGAGCAGTACTTC
d_call: -
v_call: TRBV6-5
j_call: TRBJ2-7
clone_size: -

cdr3_aa: CASSEVRGFYNEQFF
cdr3_nt: TGTGCCAGCAGTGAAGTCAGGGGGTTCTACAATGAGCAGTTCTTC
d_call: TRBD1
v_call: TRBV2
j_call: TRBJ2-1
clone_size: -

cdr3_aa: CSVVRGGEGTEAFF
cdr3_nt: TGCAGCGTTGTGAGAGGGGGCGAGGGCACTGAAGCTTTCTTT
d_call: TRBD1
v_call: TRBV29-1
j_call: TRBJ1-1
clone_size: -

cdr3_aa: CASSLASRQPEAFF
cdr3_nt: TGCGCCAGCAGCTTGGCATCTCGGCAGCCTGAAGCTTTCTTT
d_call: -
v_call: TRBV5-1
j_call: TRBJ1-1
clone_size: -

cdr3_aa: CASSSGGTSWETQYF
cdr3_nt: TGTGCCAGCAGCTCGGGTGGGACCTCCTGGGAGACCCAGTACTTC
d_call: -
v_call: TRBV5-6
j_call: TRBJ2-5
clone_size: -

cdr3_aa: CSVLSGSKGEQYF
cdr3_nt: TGCAGCGTGCTTAGCGGGAGTAAGGGCGAGCAGTACTTC
d_call: TRBD2
v_call: TRBV29-1
j_call: TRBJ2-7
clone_size: few

cdr3_aa: CASSVGGKDEKLFF
cdr3_nt: TGTGCCAGCAGTGTTGGGGGTAAGGATGAAAAACTGTTTTTT
d_call: -
v_call: TRBV6-1
j_call: TRBJ1-4
clone_size: -

cdr3_aa: CASSQVNTRGEQFF
cdr3_nt: TGCGCCAGCAGCCAAGTTAATACAAGGGGTGAGCAGTTCTTC
d_call: -
v_call: TRBV4-1
j_call: TRBJ2-1
clone_size: -

cdr3_aa: CAWAGTSDSTDTQYF
cdr3_nt: TGTGCCTGGGCCGGGACTAGCGATTCCACAGATACGCAGTATTTT
d_call: TRBD2
v_call: TRBV30
j_call: TRBJ2-3
clone_size: -

cdr3_aa: CASSIGDSGANVLTF
cdr3_nt: TGTGCCAGCAGCATTGGGGACTCTGGGGCCAACGTCCTGACTTTC
d_call: -
v_call: TRBV9
j_call: TRBJ2-6
clone_size: -

cdr3_aa: CASSLAGRDSGNTIYF
cdr3_nt: TGTGCCAGCAGCTTAGCTGGACGGGACTCTGGAAACACCATATATTTT
d_call: -
v_call: TRBV7-6
j_call: TRBJ1-3
clone_size: -

cdr3_aa: CAWSVGTSEVDTQYF
cdr3_nt: TGTGCCTGGAGTGTAGGCACTAGCGAGGTAGATACGCAGTATTTT
d_call: TRBD2
v_call: TRBV30
j_call: TRBJ2-3
clone_size: few

cdr3_aa: CASSLRSYNEQFF
cdr3_nt: TGTGCCAGCAGTTTAAGGAGTTACAATGAGCAGTTCTTC
d_call: -
v_call: TRBV28
j_call: TRBJ2-1
clone_size: once

cdr3_aa: CASRKGQEYNQPQHF
cdr3_nt: TGTGCCAGCAGGAAGGGACAGGAGTACAATCAGCCCCAGCATTTT
d_call: TRBD1
v_call: TRBV27
j_call: TRBJ1-5
clone_size: few

cdr3_aa: CASSFGGRAQTGELFF
cdr3_nt: TGTGCCAGCAGCTTTGGGGGGAGGGCCCAAACCGGGGAGCTGTTTTTT
d_call: TRBD2
v_call: TRBV5-4
j_call: TRBJ2-2
clone_size: -

cdr3_aa: CASSPDGHNEQFF
cdr3_nt: TGTGCCAGCTCACCAGACGGCCACAATGAGCAGTTCTTC
d_call: -
v_call: TRBV18
j_call: TRBJ2-1
clone_size: -

cdr3_aa: CASSFGPSQDETQYF
cdr3_nt: TGTGCCAGCAGCTTTGGGCCGTCCCAAGACGAGACCCAGTACTTC
d_call: -
v_call: TRBV5-5
j_call: TRBJ2-5
clone_size: -

cdr3_aa: CASSFRRDHYNEQFF
cdr3_nt: TGTGCCAGCAGCTTTAGGAGGGACCACTACAATGAGCAGTTCTTC
d_call: -
v_call: TRBV7-8
j_call: TRBJ2-1
clone_size: -

cdr3_aa: CASKGTHEQYF
cdr3_nt: TGTGCCAGCAAAGGGACCCACGAGCAGTACTTC
d_call: -
v_call: TRBV2
j_call: TRBJ2-7
clone_size: few

cdr3_aa: CASSPKGRSSYEQYF
cdr3_nt: TGTGCCAGCAGTCCAAAGGGACGTAGCTCCTACGAGCAGTACTTC
d_call: -
v_call: TRBV6-5
j_call: TRBJ2-7
clone_size: few

cdr3_aa: CASGAGVKNIQYF
cdr3_nt: TGTGCCAGCGGGGCTGGGGTCAAAAACATTCAGTACTTC
d_call: -
v_call: TRBV27
j_call: TRBJ2-4
clone_size: few

cdr3_aa: CASTRSGNEKLFF
cdr3_nt: TGTGCCAGTACCCGTTCCGGTAATGAAAAACTGTTTTTT
d_call: -
v_call: TRBV19
j_call: TRBJ1-4
clone_size: few

cdr3_aa: CSVGSGYNEQFF
cdr3_nt: TGCAGCGTTGGGTCGGGGTACAATGAGCAGTTCTTC
d_call: -
v_call: TRBV29-1
j_call: TRBJ2-1
clone_size: -

cdr3_aa: CASSPRLAGNEQYF
cdr3_nt: TGTGCCAGCAGCCCCAGACTAGCGGGAAACGAGCAGTACTTC
d_call: TRBD2
v_call: TRBV14
j_call: TRBJ2-7
clone_size: -

cdr3_aa: CASRGTETTYEQYF
cdr3_nt: TGTGCCAGCAGGGGGACAGAAACCACCTACGAGCAGTACTTC
d_call: TRBD1
v_call: TRBV2
j_call: TRBJ2-7
clone_size: once

cdr3_aa: CASSFSSDLTDTQYF
cdr3_nt: TGTGCCAGCAGCTTTTCCAGCGACCTCACAGATACGCAGTATTTT
d_call: -
v_call: TRBV7-9
j_call: TRBJ2-3
clone_size: -

cdr3_aa: CASWGTSGTGNTEAFF
cdr3_nt: TGTGCCAGTTGGGGAACCTCCGGGACAGGGAACACTGAAGCTTTCTTT
d_call: TRBD1
v_call: TRBV19
j_call: TRBJ1-1
clone_size: -

cdr3_aa: CASSLDGAGFRNEQFF
cdr3_nt: TGTGCCAGCAGCTTAGATGGCGCGGGGTTTAGGAATGAGCAGTTCTTC
d_call: -
v_call: TRBV7-2
j_call: TRBJ2-1
clone_size: -

cdr3_aa: CASSYTAVQSQHF
cdr3_nt: TGTGCCAGCAGTTATACGGCGGTACAGTCCCAGCATTTT
d_call: -
v_call: TRBV2
j_call: TRBJ1-5
clone_size: -

cdr3_aa: CASTTTATDTQYF
cdr3_nt: TGTGCCAGTACCACGACCGCCACAGATACGCAGTATTTT
d_call: -
v_call: TRBV19
j_call: TRBJ2-3
clone_size: -

cdr3_aa: CASSPPWQGAAEQYF
cdr3_nt: TGTGCCAGCTCACCACCGTGGCAGGGAGCAGCCGAGCAGTACTTC
d_call: -
v_call: TRBV18
j_call: TRBJ2-7
clone_size: few

cdr3_aa: CASTFDREGYTF
cdr3_nt: TGTGCCAGCACCTTCGACAGGGAAGGCTACACCTTC
d_call: TRBD1
v_call: TRBV28
j_call: TRBJ1-2
clone_size: -

cdr3_aa: CASSRGQIYNEQFF
cdr3_nt: TGTGCCAGCAGCCGGGGACAGATATACAATGAGCAGTTCTTC
d_call: TRBD1
v_call: TRBV7-3
j_call: TRBJ2-1
clone_size: -

cdr3_aa: CSSSTLSETQYF
cdr3_nt: TGCAGCTCCAGTACCTTATCGGAGACCCAGTACTTC
d_call: -
v_call: TRBV29-1
j_call: TRBJ2-5
clone_size: -

cdr3_aa: CASRTGPSYEQYF
cdr3_nt: TGTGCCAGCCGGACAGGGCCCTCCTACGAGCAGTACTTC
d_call: TRBD1
v_call: TRBV28
j_call: TRBJ2-7
clone_size: -

cdr3_aa: CATSTPTGTGVREQYF
cdr3_nt: TGTGCCACCAGCACCCCGACCGGGACAGGGGTAAGAGAGCAGTACTTC
d_call: TRBD1
v_call: TRBV15
j_call: TRBJ2-7
clone_size: -

cdr3_aa: CASSPAGTGSEKLFF
cdr3_nt: TGCGCCAGCAGTCCTGCCGGGACAGGGAGTGAAAAACTGTTTTTT
d_call: TRBD1
v_call: TRBV5-1
j_call: TRBJ1-4
clone_size: few

cdr3_aa: CASSEDGFEDQPQHF
cdr3_nt: TGTGCCAGCAGTGAGGACGGGTTTGAGGATCAGCCCCAGCATTTT
d_call: -
v_call: TRBV2
j_call: TRBJ1-5
clone_size: few

cdr3_aa: CASSPSTGGRWEQYF
cdr3_nt: TGTGCCAGCAGCCCATCGACAGGGGGCCGGTGGGAGCAGTACTTC
d_call: TRBD1
v_call: TRBV11-2
j_call: TRBJ2-7
clone_size: -

cdr3_aa: CASSIGRTTEAFF
cdr3_nt: TGTGCCAGTAGTATCGGAAGAACCACTGAAGCTTTCTTT
d_call: -
v_call: TRBV19
j_call: TRBJ1-1
clone_size: -

cdr3_aa: CASSFVTDTQYF
cdr3_nt: TGTGCCAGCAGCTTTGTTACGGATACGCAGTATTTT
d_call: -
v_call: TRBV5-8
j_call: TRBJ2-3
clone_size: -